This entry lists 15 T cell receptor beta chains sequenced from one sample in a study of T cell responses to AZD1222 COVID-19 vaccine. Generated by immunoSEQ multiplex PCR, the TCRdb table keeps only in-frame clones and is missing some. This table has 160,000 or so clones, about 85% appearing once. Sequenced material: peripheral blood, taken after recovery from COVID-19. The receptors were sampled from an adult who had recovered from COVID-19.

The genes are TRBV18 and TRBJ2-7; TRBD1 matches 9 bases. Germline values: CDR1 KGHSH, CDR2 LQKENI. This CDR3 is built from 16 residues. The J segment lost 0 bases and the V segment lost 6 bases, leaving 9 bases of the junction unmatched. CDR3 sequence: CASSPLGTGSSYEQYF. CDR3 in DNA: TGTGCCAGCTCGCCCCTTGGGACAGGGAGCTCCTACGAGCAGTACTTC.

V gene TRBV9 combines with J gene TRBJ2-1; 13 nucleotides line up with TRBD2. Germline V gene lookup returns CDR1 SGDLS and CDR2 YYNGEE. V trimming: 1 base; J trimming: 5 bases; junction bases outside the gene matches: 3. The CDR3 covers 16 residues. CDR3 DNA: TGTGCCAGCAGCGTACTCGGGACTAGCGGGAACAATGAGCAGTTCTTC. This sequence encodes CASSVLGTSGNNEQFF.

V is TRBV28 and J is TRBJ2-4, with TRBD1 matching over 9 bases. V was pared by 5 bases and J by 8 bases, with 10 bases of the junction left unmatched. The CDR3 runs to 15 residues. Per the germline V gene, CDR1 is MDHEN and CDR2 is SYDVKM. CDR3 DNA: TGTGCCAGCAGTCAACTACAGGGGGCGCTGGACATTCAGTACTTC. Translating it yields CASSQLQGALDIQYF.

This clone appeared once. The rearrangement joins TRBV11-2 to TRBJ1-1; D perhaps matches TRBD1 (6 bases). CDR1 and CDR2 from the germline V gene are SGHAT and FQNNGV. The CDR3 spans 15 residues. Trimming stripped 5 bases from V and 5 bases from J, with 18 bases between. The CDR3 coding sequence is TGTGCCAGCAGCCCAAGGGGGGTTGGGGGGACTGAAGCTTTCTTT. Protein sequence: CASSPRGVGGTEAFF.

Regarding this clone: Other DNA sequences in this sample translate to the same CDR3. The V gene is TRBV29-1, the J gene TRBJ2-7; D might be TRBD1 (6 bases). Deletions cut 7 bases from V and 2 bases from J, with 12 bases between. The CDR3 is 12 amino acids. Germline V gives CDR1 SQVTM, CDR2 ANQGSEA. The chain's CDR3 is CSARTEAYEQYF. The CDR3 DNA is TGCAGCGCAAGGACAGAAGCCTACGAGCAGTACTTC.

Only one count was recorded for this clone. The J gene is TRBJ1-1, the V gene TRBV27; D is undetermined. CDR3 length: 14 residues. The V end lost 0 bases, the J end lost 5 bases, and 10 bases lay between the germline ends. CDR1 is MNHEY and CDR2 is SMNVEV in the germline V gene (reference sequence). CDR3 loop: CASSLSGFDTEAFF. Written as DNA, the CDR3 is TGTGCCAGCAGTTTATCAGGGTTCGATACTGAAGCTTTCTTT.

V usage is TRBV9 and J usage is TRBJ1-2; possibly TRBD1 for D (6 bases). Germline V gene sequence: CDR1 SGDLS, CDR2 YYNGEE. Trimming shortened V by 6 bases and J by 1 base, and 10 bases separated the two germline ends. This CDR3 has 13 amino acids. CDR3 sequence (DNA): TGTGCCAGCACCGGACAGTTTAACTATGGCTACACCTTC. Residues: CASTGQFNYGYTF.

In nucleotides, the CDR3 is TGTGCCAGCTCACCCCCAACAGGGAACGAAAAACTGTTTTTT. The encoded protein is CASSPPTGNEKLFF. The rearrangement links TRBV18 to TRBJ1-4; possible D gene TRBD1, 6 bases. V lost 3 bases and J lost 8, with 13 bases in between. The CDR3 length is 14 residues. The germline CDR1 and CDR2 sequences are KGHSH and LQKENI.

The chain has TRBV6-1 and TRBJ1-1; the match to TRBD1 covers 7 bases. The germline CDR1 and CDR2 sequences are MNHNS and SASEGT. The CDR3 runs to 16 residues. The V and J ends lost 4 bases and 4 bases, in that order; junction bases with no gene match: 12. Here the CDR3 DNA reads TGTGCCAGCAGTGGACCGGGAGGGGGCGCCGGCACTGAAGCTTTCTTT. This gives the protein CASSGPGGGAGTEAFF.

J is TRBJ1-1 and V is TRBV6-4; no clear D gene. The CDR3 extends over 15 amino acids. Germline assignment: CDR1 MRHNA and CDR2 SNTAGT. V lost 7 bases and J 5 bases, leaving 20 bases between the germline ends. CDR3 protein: CASISRRQSETEAFF. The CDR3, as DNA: TGTGCCAGCATTTCTCGGCGGCAGTCGGAAACTGAAGCTTTCTTT.

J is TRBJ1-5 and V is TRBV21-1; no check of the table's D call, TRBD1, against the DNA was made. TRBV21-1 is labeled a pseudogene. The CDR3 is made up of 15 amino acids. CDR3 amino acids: CASSRPTGSNQPQHF. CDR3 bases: TGTGCCAGCAGCAGACCGACAGGGTCTAATCAGCCCCAGCATTTT.

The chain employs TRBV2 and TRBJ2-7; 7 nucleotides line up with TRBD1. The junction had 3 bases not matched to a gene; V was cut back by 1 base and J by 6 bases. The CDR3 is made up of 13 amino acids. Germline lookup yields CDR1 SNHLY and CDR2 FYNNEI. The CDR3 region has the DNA TGTGCCAGCAGTGAAGAGACAGGGAGCGAGCAGTACTTC. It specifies CASSEETGSEQYF.

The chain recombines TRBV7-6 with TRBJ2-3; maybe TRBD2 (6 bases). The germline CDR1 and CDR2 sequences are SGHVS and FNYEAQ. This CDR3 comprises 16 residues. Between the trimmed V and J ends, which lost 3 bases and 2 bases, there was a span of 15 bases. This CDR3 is CASSLSSGPITDTQYF. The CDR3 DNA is TGTGCCAGCAGCTTGTCCAGCGGGCCTATCACAGATACGCAGTATTTT.

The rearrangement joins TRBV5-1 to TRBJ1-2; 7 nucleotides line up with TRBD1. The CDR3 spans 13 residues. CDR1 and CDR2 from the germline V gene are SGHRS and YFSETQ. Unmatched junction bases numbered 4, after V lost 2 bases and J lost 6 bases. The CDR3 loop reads CASSFQGVDGYTF. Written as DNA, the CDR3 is TGCGCCAGCAGCTTCCAGGGGGTGGATGGCTACACCTTC.

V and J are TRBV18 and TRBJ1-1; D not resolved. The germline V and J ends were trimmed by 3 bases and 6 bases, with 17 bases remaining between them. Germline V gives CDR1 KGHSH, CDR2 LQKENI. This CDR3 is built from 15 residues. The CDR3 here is CASSPLPPSAAEAFF. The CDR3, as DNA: TGTGCCAGCTCACCCTTACCCCCTTCTGCCGCTGAAGCTTTCTTT.